One sample yielded the 16 T cell receptor beta chains listed below, sequenced in a study of T-cell memory formation after mild COVID-19. TCRdb itself ran the 5' RACE reads through MiXCR, one entry per CDR3 protein. The sample holds roughly 170,000 distinct CDR3 sequences, under 20% seen once. Sequenced material: PBMCs or a T cell subset sorted from them (not recorded which). The receptors here all came from a man aged 18-30 years who had mild COVID-19 (a few samples of this study predate the infection). Cell type and time point are not known.

The table lists this clonotype with a few counts. This chain joins TRBV7-2 and TRBJ2-7, with D perhaps TRBD2 (6 bases). Germline loops: CDR1 SGHTA, CDR2 FQGNSA. The CDR3 contains 13 residues. V lost 5 bases, J lost 8 bases, and 16 bases lay in between. The CDR3 DNA sequence: TGTGCCAGCAGCCCAGATGGGGGACTTAAGCAGTACGTC. Its translation is CASSPDGGLKQYV.

The chain couples TRBV18 to TRBJ2-3, with 7 bases identical to TRBD1. Germline V gene sequence: CDR1 KGHSH, CDR2 LQKENI. The V gene end was trimmed by 2 bases and the J gene end by 3 bases; junction bases not matched to a gene: 8. CDR3 size: 16 residues. CDR3 bases: TGTGCCAGCTCACCAGAAGGACAGGCTTGGACAGATACGCAGTATTTT. Translating it yields CASSPEGQAWTDTQYF.

V is TRBV7-9 and J is TRBJ2-7; D tentatively reads TRBD1 or TRBD2 (5 bases each). The V end lost 4 bases, the J end lost 6 bases, and 10 bases lay between the germline ends. Germline loops: CDR1 SEHNR, CDR2 FQNEAQ (reference sequence). There are 12 residues in the CDR3. In DNA form, the CDR3 reads TGTGCCAGCAGCTCACGAGGGGTCGAGCAGTACTTC. It specifies CASSSRGVEQYF.

In its sample, this clonotype was seen a few times. The V and J genes are TRBV11-2 and TRBJ2-1, with D perhaps matching TRBD1 (5 bases). This CDR3 has 15 amino acids. The V gene's germline CDR1 is SGHAT and CDR2 FQNNGV. V was shortened by 2 bases and J by 4 bases, with 12 bases between the two germline ends. This CDR3 is CASSLTPDTYNEQFF. The CDR3 DNA sequence: TGTGCCAGCAGCTTAACCCCGGACACATACAATGAGCAGTTCTTC.

The chain uses TRBV5-1 and TRBJ2-5; D remains ambiguous. This CDR3 has 13 amino acids. Germline CDR1 SGHRS, CDR2 YFSETQ. V was clipped by 4 bases and J by 1 base, with 8 bases between them. The CDR3 sequence: CASSRTPQETQYF. The CDR3 nucleotides read TGCGCCAGCAGCCGCACTCCCCAAGAGACCCAGTACTTC.

In this sample, this clonotype turned up many times. The chain is built from TRBV7-9 and TRBJ2-3, with TRBD2 matching over 7 bases. J was trimmed by 5 bases and V by 5 bases; bases with no gene match: 7. The CDR3 totals 14 residues. Germline values: CDR1 SEHNR, CDR2 FQNEAQ (reference sequence). The CDR3 here is CASSPGLEGDTQYF. Written as DNA, the CDR3 is TGTGCCAGCAGCCCCGGACTAGAGGGAGATACGCAGTATTTT.

This clonotype was observed a few times. This sequence joins TRBV25-1 and TRBJ1-6, with TRBD1 matching over 8 bases. Germline-derived CDR1 and CDR2 are MGHDK and SYGVNS. J gave up 8 bases and V 6 bases, and 3 bases lay outside the gene matches. The CDR3 length is 13 residues. The CDR3 protein is CASRGQADSPLHF. The CDR3 bases are TGTGCCAGCAGGGGACAGGCGGATTCACCCCTCCACTTT.

Here the CDR3 reads CSASQGANYGYTF. As DNA, the CDR3 is TGCAGTGCTAGCCAGGGGGCAAACTATGGCTACACCTTC. The chain has TRBV20-1 and TRBJ1-2; 8 positions agree with TRBD1. Germline CDR1 DFQATT, CDR2 SNEGSKA (reference sequence). J was trimmed by 2 bases and V by 3 bases; bases with no gene match: 2. The CDR3 has 13 amino acids.

In its sample, this clonotype was seen a few times. The J gene is TRBJ2-2, the V gene TRBV5-5; D is unclear. The CDR3 spans 14 residues. V was pared by 4 bases and J by 5 bases, with 12 bases between. Germline CDR1 and CDR2: SGHKS and YYEKEE (reference sequence). The CDR3 DNA sequence: TGTGCCAGCAGCGCGTCCTATATGACCGGGGAGCTGTTTTTT. It codes for CASSASYMTGELFF.

This clonotype was detected a few times. The chain links TRBV4-2 to TRBJ2-6; TRBD1 is a possible D gene (6 bases). V was cut by 3 bases and J by 0 bases, with 9 bases left in between. The germline gives CDR1 LGHNA, CDR2 YNFKEQ. CDR3 length: 16 residues. CDR3 sequence: CASSQGDTSGANVLTF. The CDR3 region has the DNA TGTGCCAGCAGCCAGGGGGACACCTCTGGGGCCAACGTCCTGACTTTC.

The chain is built from TRBV29-1 and TRBJ2-5, with 9 bases aligning to TRBD1. Germline CDR1 and CDR2: SQVTM and ANQGSEA. V shed 7 bases, J shed 4 bases, and the junction held 4 bases outside the gene matches. The CDR3 is 12 amino acids. Written as DNA, the CDR3 is TGCAGCGCACAGGGGGCCGGAGAGACCCAGTACTTC. This codes for CSAQGAGETQYF. Variable domain in full (rest from reference TRBV29-1 and TRBJ2-5): SAVISQKPSRDICQRGTSLTIQCQVDSQVTMMFWYRQQPGQSLTLIATANQGSEATYESGFVIDKFPISRPNLTFSTLTVSNMSPEDSSIYLCSAQGAGETQYFGPGTRLLVL.

This clonotype came up a few times. This chain joins TRBV20-1 and TRBJ1-1; D gene uncertain. Trimming took off 1 base at V and 1 base at J, with 10 bases between the two ends. The CDR3 loop spans 14 amino acids. Germline V gene lookup returns CDR1 DFQATT and CDR2 SNEGSKA (reference sequence). The CDR3 region is CSARGAAGNTEAFF. Written as DNA, the CDR3 is TGCAGTGCTAGAGGAGCGGCGGGGAACACTGAAGCTTTCTTT.

This sequence joins TRBV7-2 and TRBJ1-3; D is unresolved. Germline assignment: CDR1 SGHTA and CDR2 FQGNSA. This CDR3 has 14 amino acids. Trimming removed 9 bases from V and 0 bases from J, with 12 bases in between. CDR3 protein: CASTEQPSGNTIYF. CDR3 sequence (DNA): TGTGCCAGTACAGAGCAGCCCTCTGGAAACACCATATATTTT. Drawing the rest from reference TRBV7-2 and TRBJ1-3, the complete variable domain is GAGVSQSPSNKVTEKGKDVELRCDPISGHTALYWYRQSLGQGLEFLIYFQGNSAPDKSGLPSDRFSAERTGGSVSTLTIQRTQQEDSAVYLCASTEQPSGNTIYFGEGSWLTVV.

V usage is TRBV10-3 and J usage is TRBJ2-7, with a tentative D call TRBD1 (6 bases). The CDR3 loop spans 14 amino acids. Germline CDR1 is ENHRY and CDR2 is SYGVKD. V dropped 2 bases and J dropped 2 bases, with 10 bases sitting between them. As DNA, the CDR3 is TGTGCCATCAGTGAGGCAGGGGTCGCCTACGAGCAGTACTTC. It codes for CAISEAGVAYEQYF.

Here the CDR3 reads CSARDPGQGAVEQFF. DNA for the CDR3: TGCAGTGCTAGAGACCCGGGACAGGGGGCAGTTGAGCAGTTCTTC. This chain connects TRBV20-1 to TRBJ2-1, with TRBD1 matching over 12 bases. The trim removed 0 bases at V and 9 bases at J, leaving 6 bases unmatched. The CDR3 has 15 residues. Germline-derived CDR1 and CDR2 are DFQATT and SNEGSKA (reference sequence).

The rearrangement uses TRBV5-1 and TRBJ1-1; tentatively, D is TRBD1 (5 bases). The germline gives CDR1 SGHRS, CDR2 YFSETQ. This CDR3 spans 15 amino acids. Between the trimmed V and J ends, which lost 0 bases and 0 bases, there was a span of 9 bases. The CDR3 region is CASSLGGGVNTEAFF. The CDR3 bases are TGCGCCAGCAGCTTGGGGGGCGGAGTGAACACTGAAGCTTTCTTT.